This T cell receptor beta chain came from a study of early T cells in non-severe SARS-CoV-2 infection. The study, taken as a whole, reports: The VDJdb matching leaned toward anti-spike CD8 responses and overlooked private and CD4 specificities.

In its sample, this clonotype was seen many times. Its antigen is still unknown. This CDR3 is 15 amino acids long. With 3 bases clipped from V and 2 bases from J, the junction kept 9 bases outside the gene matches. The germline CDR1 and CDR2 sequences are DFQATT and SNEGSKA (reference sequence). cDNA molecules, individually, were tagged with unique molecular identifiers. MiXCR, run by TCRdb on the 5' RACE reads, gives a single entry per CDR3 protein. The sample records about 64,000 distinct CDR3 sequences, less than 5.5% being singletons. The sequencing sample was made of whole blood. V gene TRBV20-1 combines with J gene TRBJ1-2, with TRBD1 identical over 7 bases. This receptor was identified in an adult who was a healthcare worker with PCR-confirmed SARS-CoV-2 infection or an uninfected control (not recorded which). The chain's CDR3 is CSASGPTGSNYGYTF. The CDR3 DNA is TGCAGTGCTAGTGGGCCGACAGGGTCCAACTATGGCTACACCTTC.